Listed below are T cell receptor beta chains from one sample, sequenced in a study of blood T cell repertoires in COVID-19. Assay: immunoSEQ multiplex PCR; the TCRdb copy retains only in-frame clones and omits some. The sample contains about 360,000 clones, 65% to 90% of which appear only once. Sequenced: peripheral blood. The source is a woman aged 60-75 years with COVID-19, enrolled during active disease. CDR3s include the opening cysteine and the closing phenylalanine or tryptophan. A D gene is named only where the DNA matches it firmly. Expanded clones are given a class, and other clones once, few, many or no size at all.

size: -
V: TRBV7-9
J: TRBJ1-2
D: -
DNA: TGTGCCAGCAGCTATCCCGGCAGGGAATACGGCTACACCTTC
CDR3: CASSYPGREYGYTF

size: -
V: TRBV3-1/TRBV3-2
J: TRBJ2-3
D: -
DNA: TGTGCCAGCAGCAAAACAAGCACAGATACGCAGTATTTT
CDR3: CASSKTSTDTQYF

size: -
V: TRBV6-6
J: TRBJ2-5
D: TRBD1
DNA: TGTGCCAGCAGAGACCCGGGACAGGGAGAGACCCAGTACTTC
CDR3: CASRDPGQGETQYF

size: -
V: TRBV5-6
J: TRBJ1-2
D: TRBD1
DNA: TGTGCCAGCAGCTGGGGACAGAGCGATGGCTACACCTTC
CDR3: CASSWGQSDGYTF

size: once
V: TRBV19
J: TRBJ1-4
D: TRBD1
DNA: TGTGCCAGTAGTAAGGGGGGACAGCTTAATGAAAAACTGTTTTTT
CDR3: CASSKGGQLNEKLFF

size: -
V: TRBV29-1
J: TRBJ2-1
D: TRBD1
DNA: TGCAGCGTCCGTCCCGGGACAGGGAACAATGAGCAGTTCTTC
CDR3: CSVRPGTGNNEQFF

size: -
V: TRBV7-3
J: TRBJ1-1
D: -
DNA: TGTGCCAGCAGCCCCCGGGCAGGGAGGGGAGCGAACACTGAAGCTTTCTTT
CDR3: CASSPRAGRGANTEAFF

size: -
V: TRBV9
J: TRBJ2-6
D: TRBD1
DNA: TGTGCCAGCAGCCGAGGCGGGACAGGGACCTCTGGGGCCAACGTCCTGACTTTC
CDR3: CASSRGGTGTSGANVLTF

size: -
V: TRBV9
J: TRBJ1-2
D: -
DNA: TGTGCCAGCAGCGTAGCTCCAGTCAACTATGGCTACACCTTC
CDR3: CASSVAPVNYGYTF

size: once
V: TRBV6-2/TRBV6-3
J: TRBJ1-2
D: TRBD1
DNA: TGTGCCAGCAGTCGGACAGGGGGCGCGGGCTACACCTTC
CDR3: CASSRTGGAGYTF

size: once
V: TRBV4-2
J: TRBJ1-5
D: -
DNA: TGTGCCAGCAGCCAAGAAACCCAGGGGACGACCGATCAGCCCCAGCATTTT
CDR3: CASSQETQGTTDQPQHF

size: -
V: TRBV5-1
J: TRBJ1-2
D: -
DNA: TGCGCCAGCAGCTTGCCGCAGGGTGACTATGGCTACACCTTC
CDR3: CASSLPQGDYGYTF

size: few
V: TRBV19
J: TRBJ1-5
D: -
DNA: TGTGCCAGTAGTATCCACGGGGGGGTCTCGGATCAGCCCCAGCATTTT
CDR3: CASSIHGGVSDQPQHF

size: few
V: TRBV18
J: TRBJ2-5
D: TRBD1
DNA: TGTGCCAGCTCACCTATTACAGGGGGCGTCTGGGAGACCCAGTACTTC
CDR3: CASSPITGGVWETQYF

size: -
V: TRBV5-1
J: TRBJ2-7
D: TRBD1
DNA: TGCGCCAGCAGCTCTCTTGGGACAGGGTTGGACGAGCAGTACTTC
CDR3: CASSSLGTGLDEQYF

size: -
V: TRBV18
J: TRBJ2-2
D: -
DNA: TGTGCCAGCTCACCAGAATCAGGGGCCCTGAACACCGGGGAGCTGTTTTTT
CDR3: CASSPESGALNTGELFF

size: -
V: TRBV20-1
J: TRBJ2-7
D: TRBD2
DNA: TGCAGTGCTAGCAGCGGGGGCGAGCAGTACTTC
CDR3: CSASSGGEQYF

size: -
V: TRBV15
J: TRBJ1-4
D: -
DNA: TGTGCCACCAGCAGAGGCGCAGGGCGGGGGGAAAAACTGTTTTTT
CDR3: CATSRGAGRGEKLFF

size: -
V: TRBV10-2
J: TRBJ1-1
D: -
DNA: TGCGCCAGCAATTTTAACAGGGCGGGCACTGAAGCTTTCTTT
CDR3: CASNFNRAGTEAFF

size: -
V: TRBV7-8
J: TRBJ2-7
D: -
DNA: TGTGCCAGCAGCTTAGCTGACAGCTACGAGCAGTACTTC
CDR3: CASSLADSYEQYF

size: -
V: TRBV4-3
J: TRBJ2-7
D: -
DNA: TGCGCCAGCAGCCAAGAGAGGAGTGGAGGGTCCTACGAGCAGTACTTC
CDR3: CASSQERSGGSYEQYF

size: -
V: TRBV24-1
J: TRBJ1-4
D: TRBD1
DNA: TGTGCCACCAGTGAAACACAGGGGGAAGCATTGTTTTTT
CDR3: CATSETQGEALFF